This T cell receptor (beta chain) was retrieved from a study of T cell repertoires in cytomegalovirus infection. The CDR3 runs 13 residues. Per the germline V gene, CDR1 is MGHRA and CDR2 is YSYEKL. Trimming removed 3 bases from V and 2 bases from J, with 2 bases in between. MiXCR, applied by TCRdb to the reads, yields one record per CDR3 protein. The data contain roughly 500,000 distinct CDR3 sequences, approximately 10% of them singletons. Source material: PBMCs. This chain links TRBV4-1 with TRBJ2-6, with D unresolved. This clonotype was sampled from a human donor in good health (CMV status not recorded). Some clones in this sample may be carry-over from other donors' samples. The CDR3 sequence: CASSHPGANVLTF. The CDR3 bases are TGCGCCAGCAGCCACCCTGGGGCCAACGTCCTGACTTTC.